What follows are 7 T cell receptor beta chains derived from one specimen sequenced in a study of Ad26.COV2.S vaccination and SARS-CoV-2 variants. Treatment of the sample: 15 to 20 received Ad26.COV2.S at low or high dose, single or two shots; about 5 received placebo; per-sample allocation not given. Vaccine and placebo recipients were sampled on day 63 after the first injection. Profiling relied on immunoSEQ multiplex PCR, and the TCRdb table lists in-frame clones only, not all of them. The sample records over 400,000 clones, 92% being singletons. Sample: peripheral blood, taken in a trial of Ad26.COV2.S vaccine versus placebo. The source is a person aged 18-60 years who received the Ad26.COV2.S COVID-19 vaccine or a placebo.

The chain joins TRBV4-2 to TRBJ2-2; tentatively, D is TRBD1 or TRBD2 (6 bases each). Germline-derived CDR1 and CDR2 are LGHNA and YNFKEQ. V was trimmed by 0 bases and J by 0 bases, leaving 20 bases between them. The length of the CDR3 is 20 residues. DNA of the CDR3: TGTGCCAGCAGCCAAGACCGCGGGGACATAAGTTTTGCGAACACCGGGGAGCTGTTTTTT. Protein sequence: CASSQDRGDISFANTGELFF.

The rearrangement uses TRBV27 and TRBJ1-2; 9 nucleotides align to TRBD1. V lost 2 bases and J lost 2; bases outside the gene matches: 0. From germline, CDR1 is MNHEY and CDR2 SMNVEV (reference sequence). The CDR3 is 14 amino acids. The CDR3: CASSLGTGNYGYTF. The CDR3, as DNA: TGTGCCAGCAGTTTAGGGACAGGGAACTATGGCTACACCTTC.

The rearrangement links TRBV5-1 to TRBJ2-3; D perhaps matches TRBD2 (6 bases). The CDR3 covers 14 residues. V was cut by 4 bases and J by 1 base, with 10 bases left in between. Germline V CDR1 and CDR2: SGHRS, YFSETQ. For the CDR3, the DNA is TGCGCCAGCAGCCCCGGGACTCGCACAGATACGCAGTATTTT. It codes for CASSPGTRTDTQYF.

The rearrangement uses TRBV10-2 and TRBJ2-7; D is ambiguous. V gave up 2 bases and J gave up 4 bases, with 3 bases separating them. The CDR3 has 11 residues. CDR1 WSHSY and CDR2 SAAADI come from the germline V gene. The CDR3 nucleotides read TGCGCCAGCAGTGAGGGTTACGAGCAGTACTTC. Translation: CASSEGYEQYF.

The J gene is TRBJ2-5, the V gene TRBV4-3, with 10 nucleotides matching TRBD2. The CDR3 runs 19 residues. Trimming cost V 0 bases and J 2 bases; bases outside gene matches: 12. Germline values: CDR1 LGHNA, CDR2 YSLEER. The chain's CDR3 is CASSQDRSWGSGGQETQYF. CDR3 sequence (DNA): TGCGCCAGCAGCCAAGATCGTTCGTGGGGTAGCGGGGGGCAAGAGACCCAGTACTTC.

The V and J genes are TRBV19 and TRBJ1-6; TRBD1 matches 7 bases. The CDR3 has 14 amino acids. CDR1 LNHDA and CDR2 SQIVND come from the germline V gene (reference sequence). The V and J ends lost 5 bases and 11 bases, in that order; junction bases with no gene match: 9. The CDR3 sequence: CASSGAGGRTPLHF. As DNA, the CDR3 is TGTGCCAGTAGTGGGGCAGGGGGTCGTACACCCCTCCACTTT.

The rearrangement joins TRBV10-1 to TRBJ2-2; D is possibly TRBD1 (5 bases). The V end was cut by 4 bases, the J end by 0 bases, with 6 bases between. This CDR3 is built from 14 residues. The germline V gene has CDR1 WNHNN and CDR2 SYGVQD (reference sequence). CDR3 bases: TGCGCCAGCAGTGGACAGCCGAACACCGGGGAGCTGTTTTTT. It encodes CASSGQPNTGELFF.